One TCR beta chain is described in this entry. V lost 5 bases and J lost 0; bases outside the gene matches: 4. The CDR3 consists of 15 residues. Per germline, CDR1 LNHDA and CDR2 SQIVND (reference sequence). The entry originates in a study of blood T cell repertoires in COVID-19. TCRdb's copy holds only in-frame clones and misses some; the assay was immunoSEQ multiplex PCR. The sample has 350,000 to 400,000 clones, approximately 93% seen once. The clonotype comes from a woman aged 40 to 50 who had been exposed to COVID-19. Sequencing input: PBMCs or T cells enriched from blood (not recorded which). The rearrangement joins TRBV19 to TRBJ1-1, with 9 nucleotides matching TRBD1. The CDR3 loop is CASSGTGLMNTEAFF. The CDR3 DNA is TGTGCCAGTAGTGGGACAGGGCTTATGAACACTGAAGCTTTCTTT.